One and the same sample provided the 5 T cell receptor beta chains below, sequenced in a study of molecular identifiers for immune sequencing clone quantification. TCRdb independently ran MiXCR on the PCR reads; one entry per CDR3 protein. The repertoire holds about 98,000 distinct CDR3 sequences, with under 40% as singletons. Sequencing was carried out using naive CD8+ T cells from blood, with Jurkat cell RNA spiked in. The subset here: FACS-sorted CD8+CD4-CCR7+CD45RA+ naive T cells. All receptors come from a human donor in good health. Some libraries in this study had Jurkat cell RNA spiked in.

In this sample, this clonotype turned up a few times. V usage is TRBV5-1 and J usage is TRBJ2-5; 9 bases match TRBD2. The junction had 2 bases not matched to a gene; V was cut back by 0 bases and J by 2 bases. There are 15 residues in the CDR3. Germline V gene sequence: CDR1 SGHRS, CDR2 YFSETQ. CDR3 amino acids: CASSLVTSGQETQYF. CDR3 nucleotides: TGCGCCAGCAGCTTGGTAACTAGCGGGCAAGAGACCCAGTACTTC.

The chain is built from TRBV27 and TRBJ1-5; D may be TRBD1 (5 bases). Germline CDR1 MNHEY, CDR2 SMNVEV (reference sequence). The CDR3 loop spans 16 amino acids. V was shortened by 0 bases and J by 3 bases, with 12 bases between the two germline ends. In DNA, the CDR3 is TGTGCCAGCAGTTTATCGTCCCGGGGCCTCAATCAGCCCCAGCATTTT. This codes for CASSLSSRGLNQPQHF.

Notes on this clonotype: The CDR3 end shows no conserved phenylalanine or tryptophan, and so a read error is likely. Because the CDR3's place on the DNA is in doubt, the DNA is left out and the CDR3 is given as listed by TCRdb. The V call is TRBV12-3 or TRBV12-4, the J call TRBJ1-4. The CDR3 is 14 residues long, counting both termini. The CDR3 sequence: CASSFVTANEKLIL.

With regard to this clonotype: The junction departs from germline at one end; a sequencing error may be responsible. The rearrangement links TRBV9 to TRBJ2-7, with no clear D. Per germline, CDR1 SGDLS and CDR2 YYNGEE. CDR3 length: 14 residues. The CDR3 coding sequence is TGTGCCAGCAGCGTAGGGACGGCCTCCTACGAGAAGTACTTC. It yields the protein CASSVGTASYEKYF.

To note about this clonotype: This may arise from a read error, as a much more abundant clone is one base away. This rearrangement joins TRBV2 to TRBJ2-3, with 13 nucleotides matching TRBD2. From germline, CDR1 is SNHLY and CDR2 FYNNEI. V was clipped by 8 bases and J by 7 bases; unmatched bases: 15. CDR3 length: 17 amino acids. CDR3 loop: CASRKLAGGPCGHTQYF. The CDR3 region has the DNA TGTGCCAGCCGAAAACTAGCGGGAGGGCCCTGTGGTCATACGCAGTATTTT.